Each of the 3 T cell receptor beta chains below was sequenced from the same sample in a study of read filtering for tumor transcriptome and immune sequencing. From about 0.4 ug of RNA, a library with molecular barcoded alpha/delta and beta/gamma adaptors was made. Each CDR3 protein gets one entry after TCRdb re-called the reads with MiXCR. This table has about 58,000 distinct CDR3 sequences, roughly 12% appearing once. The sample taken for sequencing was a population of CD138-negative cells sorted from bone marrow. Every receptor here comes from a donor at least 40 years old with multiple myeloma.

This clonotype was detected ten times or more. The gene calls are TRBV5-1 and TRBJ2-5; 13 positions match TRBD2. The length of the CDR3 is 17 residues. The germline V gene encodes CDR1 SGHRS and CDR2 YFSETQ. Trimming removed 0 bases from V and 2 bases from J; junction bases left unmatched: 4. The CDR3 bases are TGCGCCAGCAGCTTGGGGACTAGCGGGGGTACTCAAGAGACCCAGTACTTC. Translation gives CASSLGTSGGTQETQYF.

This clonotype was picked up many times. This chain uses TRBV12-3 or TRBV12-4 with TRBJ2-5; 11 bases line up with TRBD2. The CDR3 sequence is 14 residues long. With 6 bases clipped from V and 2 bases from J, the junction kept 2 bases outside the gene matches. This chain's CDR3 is CASSRLAGQETQYF. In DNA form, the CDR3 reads TGTGCCAGCAGCCGACTAGCGGGGCAAGAGACCCAGTACTTC.

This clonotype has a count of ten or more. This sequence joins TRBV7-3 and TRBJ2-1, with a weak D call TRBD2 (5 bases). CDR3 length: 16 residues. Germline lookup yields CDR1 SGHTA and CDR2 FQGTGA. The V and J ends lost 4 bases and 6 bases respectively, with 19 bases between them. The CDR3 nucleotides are TGTGCCAGCAGCTCCCTGGCCGGAGGCGAAGGCAATGAGCAGTTCTTC. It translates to CASSSLAGGEGNEQFF.